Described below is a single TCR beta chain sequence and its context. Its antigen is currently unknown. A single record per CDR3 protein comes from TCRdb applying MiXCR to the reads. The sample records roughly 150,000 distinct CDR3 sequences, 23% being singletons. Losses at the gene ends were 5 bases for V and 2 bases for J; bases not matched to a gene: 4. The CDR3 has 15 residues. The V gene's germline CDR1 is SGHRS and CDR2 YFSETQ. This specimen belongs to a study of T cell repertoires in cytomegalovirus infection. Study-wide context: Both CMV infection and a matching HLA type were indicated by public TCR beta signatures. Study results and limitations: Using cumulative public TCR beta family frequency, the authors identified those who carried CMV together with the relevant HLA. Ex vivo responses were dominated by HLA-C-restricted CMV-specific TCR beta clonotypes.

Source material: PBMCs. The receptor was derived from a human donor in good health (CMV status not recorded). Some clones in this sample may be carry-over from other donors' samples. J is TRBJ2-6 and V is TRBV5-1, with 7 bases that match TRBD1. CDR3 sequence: CASRTGVTGANVLTF. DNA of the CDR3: TGCGCCAGCAGAACAGGGGTGACTGGGGCCAACGTCCTGACTTTC.